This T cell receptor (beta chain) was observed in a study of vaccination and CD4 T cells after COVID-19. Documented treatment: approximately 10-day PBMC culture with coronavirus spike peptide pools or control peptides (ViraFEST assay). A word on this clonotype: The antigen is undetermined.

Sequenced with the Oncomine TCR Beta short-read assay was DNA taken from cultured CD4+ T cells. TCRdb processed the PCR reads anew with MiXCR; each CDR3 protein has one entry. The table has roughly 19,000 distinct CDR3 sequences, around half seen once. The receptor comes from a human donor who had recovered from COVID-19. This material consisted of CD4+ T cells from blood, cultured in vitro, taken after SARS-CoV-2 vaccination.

DNA of the CDR3: TGTGCCAGCAGCGACGACAGGGGACGAAATCAGCCCCAGCATTTT. Translation: CASSDDRGRNQPQHF. The rearrangement links TRBV6-1 to TRBJ1-5, with 8 bases matching TRBD1. From germline, CDR1 is MNHNS and CDR2 SASEGT. The CDR3 spans 15 residues. Germline trimming cut 6 bases from V and 4 bases from J; bases unmatched to any gene: 8.